Described below is a single T cell receptor (beta chain) sequence and its context. Its antigen is as yet unknown. Germline loops: CDR1 MNHNS, CDR2 SASEGT. Between the trimmed V and J ends, which lost 10 bases and 0 bases, there was a span of 10 bases. This CDR3 is built from 12 residues. These data come from a study of cytotoxic CD8 clonotypes in ibrutinib-treated CLL. Study-wide points: Public clonotypes occurred uncommonly; on treatment, they contracted or remained stable.

Cryopreserved PBMCs provided roughly 2 micrograms of genomic DNA for the TCR beta libraries. TCRdb's table, derived via immunoSEQ multiplex PCR, lists solely in-frame clones and lacks some. The sample lists fewer than 35,000 clones, roughly 59% occurring once. The receptor comes from a human donor with chronic lymphocytic leukemia. The chain is built from TRBV6-1 and TRBJ2-7; D may be TRBD1 (5 bases). Sequencing was performed on PBMCs, taken before ibrutinib treatment. As DNA, the CDR3 is TGTGCCACCAGACAGAGCTCCTACGAGCAGTACTTC. This translates into CATRQSSYEQYF.